The 30 T cell receptor beta chains in this list originate from one sample, sequenced in a study of human T cells and chemical hapten exposure. Time point defined: patch test 1, 2 weeks after DPC sensitization. The sample's treatment: therapeutic diphenylcyclopropenone sensitization with weekly scalp DPC. TCRdb ran MiXCR on the RACE reads and lists one entry per CDR3 protein. The sample comprises roughly 180,000 distinct CDR3 sequences, around 13% of which are singletons, and 1.5% to 2% rests with the top ten. This specimen was whole blood, taken in connection with sensitization to the hapten diphenylcyclopropenone (DPC). Receptors originate from a woman in her twenties or thirties with alopecia areata. Some clones in this sample may be carry-over from other donors' samples.

This chain uses TRBV20-1 with TRBJ2-1, with D hard to call. This CDR3 has 13 amino acids. V was trimmed by 4 bases and J by 7 bases, leaving 14 bases between them. Per germline, CDR1 DFQATT and CDR2 SNEGSKA (reference sequence). This CDR3 reads CSATLSVGNEQFF. CDR3 DNA: TGCAGTGCTACTCTTTCGGTGGGGAATGAGCAGTTCTTC.

This clonotype was detected ten times or more. The chain joins TRBV20-1 to TRBJ1-6; 9 nucleotides agree with TRBD1. V shed 3 bases and J 7 bases; nucleotides not matched to a gene: 4. This CDR3 spans 14 amino acids. The germline gives CDR1 DFQATT, CDR2 SNEGSKA (reference sequence). The CDR3 is CSARRDRDNSPLHF. For the CDR3, the DNA is TGCAGTGCTAGGCGGGACAGGGACAATTCACCCCTCCACTTT.

This clonotype has a count of ten or more. This sequence joins TRBV28 and TRBJ2-1, with 8 bases matching TRBD2. Trimming at V came to 9 bases and at J to 1 base, leaving 8 bases not matched to a gene. The CDR3 sequence is 15 residues long. From germline, CDR1 is MDHEN and CDR2 SYDVKM. CDR3 bases: TGTGCCAGTTCCCTAGCGGGTGCATCCTACAATGAGCAGTTCTTC. It translates to CASSLAGASYNEQFF.

The table lists this clonotype with many counts. The chain combines TRBV6-5 with TRBJ2-7, with TRBD1 identical over 7 bases. J gave up 7 bases and V 4 bases, and 7 bases lay outside the gene matches. The length of the CDR3 is 13 residues. Germline CDR1 and CDR2: MNHEY and SVGAGI. The CDR3 sequence: CASSWDRRGEQYF. The CDR3 nucleotides read TGTGCCAGCAGTTGGGACAGACGGGGAGAGCAGTACTTC.

This clonotype was observed a handful of times. This rearrangement joins TRBV2 to TRBJ1-5; 8 bases agree with TRBD1. Germline V lookup: CDR1 SNHLY, CDR2 FYNNEI. The length of the CDR3 is 16 residues. The V and J ends lost 4 bases and 3 bases, in that order; junction bases with no gene match: 8. The CDR3 coding sequence is TGTGCCAGCAGTGTTAGGGGACAGGATACCAATCAGCCCCAGCATTTT. This translates into CASSVRGQDTNQPQHF. The complete variable domain, with remaining parts taken from reference TRBV2 and TRBJ1-5, reads EPEVTQTPSHQVTQMGQEVILRCVPISNHLYFYWYRQILGQKVEFLVSFYNNEISEKSEIFDDQFSVERPDGSNFTLKIRSTKLEDSAMYFCASSVRGQDTNQPQHFGDGTRLSIL.

This clonotype was picked up a small number of times. The chain links TRBV2 to TRBJ2-4; 7 bases match TRBD2. Germline CDR1 is SNHLY and CDR2 is FYNNEI. After removal of 5 bases from V and 5 bases from J, the junction contained 12 bases not matched to a gene. There are 16 residues in the CDR3. The CDR3 DNA reads TGTGCCAGCAGTCCTCGGGGGGAGATGATGGAAAACATTCAGTACTTC. Translating it yields CASSPRGEMMENIQYF.

The chain couples TRBV6-2 or TRBV6-3 to TRBJ2-2, with 7 bases identical to TRBD1. Germline V CDR1 and CDR2: MNHEY, SVGEGT. V shed 2 bases and J 6 bases; nucleotides not matched to a gene: 6. The CDR3 sequence is 15 residues long. In nucleotides, the CDR3 is TGTGCCAGCAGTTACACCCCTGACAGGGCCGGGGAGCTGTTTTTT. The encoded protein is CASSYTPDRAGELFF.

This clonotype was observed a single time. The CDR3 nucleotides are TGTGCCAGCAACCGACTCCGAGATACGCAGTATTTT. Encoded protein: CASNRLRDTQYF. The chain carries TRBV28 and TRBJ2-3; D unclear. Germline assignment: CDR1 MDHEN and CDR2 SYDVKM. The V end lost 7 bases, the J end lost 5 bases, and 10 bases lay between the germline ends. The CDR3 length is 12 residues.

This clonotype was seen many times. The chain links TRBV29-1 to TRBJ2-1; TRBD2 matches 15 bases. Germline CDR1 and CDR2: SQVTM and ANQGSEA. V was clipped by 4 bases and J by 8 bases; unmatched bases: 6. This CDR3 spans 15 amino acids. CDR3 loop: CSVGTGTSGRHEQFF. The CDR3 coding sequence is TGCAGCGTTGGGACCGGGACTAGCGGGAGGCATGAGCAGTTCTTC.

The rearrangement joins TRBV7-6 to TRBJ2-3; no reliable D call. The CDR3 covers 15 residues. V gave up 6 bases and J gave up 7 bases, with 20 bases separating them. Germline CDR1 reads SGHVS; CDR2 reads FNYEAQ. The CDR3 spells CASSDPLRPTNTQYF. CDR3 DNA: TGTGCCAGCAGTGATCCCCTCAGACCAACTAATACGCAGTATTTT.

This clonotype was counted a few times. This chain joins TRBV7-6 and TRBJ2-2; 8 bases fit TRBD2. The V gene end was trimmed by 5 bases and the J gene end by 6 bases; junction bases not matched to a gene: 11. The germline CDR1 and CDR2 sequences are SGHVS and FNYEAQ. The CDR3 runs to 16 residues. CDR3 protein: CASSPEGSGGPGELFF. CDR3 DNA: TGTGCCAGCAGCCCAGAGGGGAGCGGGGGTCCCGGGGAGCTGTTTTTT.

About this clonotype: A single base separates this from a much larger clone, so it may be a read error. The V and J genes are TRBV12-3 or TRBV12-4 and TRBJ2-7, with D maybe TRBD1 (5 bases). There are 13 residues in the CDR3. The CDR3 DNA is TGTGCCAACAGTTTAGCCCAGGGTAGCGAGCAGTACTTC. Its translation: CANSLAQGSEQYF.

This clonotype was observed a handful of times. The V and J genes are TRBV2 and TRBJ1-2; no definite D call. Germline CDR1 and CDR2: SNHLY and FYNNEI. The V end was cut by 8 bases, the J end by 1 base, with 8 bases between. The CDR3 is 12 residues long. CDR3 protein: CASGIINYGYTF. The CDR3 nucleotides are TGTGCCAGCGGGATTATTAACTATGGCTACACCTTC. The whole variable domain, remainder taken from reference TRBV2 and TRBJ1-2, is EPEVTQTPSHQVTQMGQEVILRCVPISNHLYFYWYRQILGQKVEFLVSFYNNEISEKSEIFDDQFSVERPDGSNFTLKIRSTKLEDSAMYFCASGIINYGYTFGSGTRLTVV.

This clonotype was detected many times. The V call is TRBV29-1, the J call TRBJ1-5; D is ambiguous. This CDR3 has 12 residues. Deletions cut 4 bases from V and 9 bases from J, with 13 bases between. Germline V CDR1 and CDR2: SQVTM, ANQGSEA. The CDR3: CSVGDSGSPQHF. DNA of the CDR3: TGCAGCGTTGGGGATTCGGGGTCGCCCCAGCATTTT.

This chain uses TRBV4-1 with TRBJ2-1; 7 positions match TRBD1. After removal of 3 bases from V and 5 bases from J, the junction contained 4 bases not matched to a gene. Germline CDR1 MGHRA, CDR2 YSYEKL. CDR3 size: 14 residues. CDR3 region: CASSHVGQHNEQFF. CDR3 nucleotide sequence: TGCGCCAGCAGCCACGTGGGACAGCACAATGAGCAGTTCTTC.

This clonotype was counted a few times. The V gene is TRBV5-4, the J gene TRBJ1-6; D uncertain. This CDR3 region has 13 residues. The germline V gene has CDR1 SGHNT and CDR2 YYREEE (reference sequence). Trimming shortened V by 0 bases and J by 13 bases, and 11 bases separated the two germline ends. CDR3 amino acids: CASSLAVSWPLHF. Here the CDR3 DNA reads TGTGCCAGCAGCTTGGCAGTCAGCTGGCCCCTCCACTTT.

The chain has TRBV13 and TRBJ2-7; TRBD2 might be the D (6 bases). The CDR3 covers 15 residues. Trimming took off 1 base at V and 0 bases at J, with 10 bases between the two ends. The V gene's germline CDR1 is PRHDT and CDR2 FYEKMQ (reference sequence). CDR3: CASSLVRGSSYEQYF. CDR3 DNA: TGTGCCAGCAGCTTAGTCCGGGGGAGCTCCTACGAGCAGTACTTC.

The CDR3 DNA is TGCGCCAGCAGCTTGGTAGGTCGCACTGAAGCTTTCTTT. Encoded protein: CASSLVGRTEAFF. The rearrangement joins TRBV5-1 to TRBJ1-1, with no clear D. Germline values: CDR1 SGHRS, CDR2 YFSETQ. The CDR3 runs 13 residues. V was clipped by 0 bases and J by 4 bases, with 7 bases between them.

In this sample, this clonotype turned up once. J is TRBJ2-7 and V is TRBV5-1; 7 bases match TRBD1. This CDR3 is built from 14 residues. Per germline, CDR1 SGHRS and CDR2 YFSETQ. V was clipped by 5 bases and J by 0 bases; unmatched bases: 5. Written as DNA, the CDR3 is TGCGCCAGCAGGGGCGGACAGGCCTCCTACGAGCAGTACTTC. As protein: CASRGGQASYEQYF.

This clonotype showed up many times. The CDR3 nucleotides read TGTGCCAGCAGCGTTGGACGGACAGACTCACCCCTCCACTTT. Encoded protein: CASSVGRTDSPLHF. This chain joins TRBV7-9 and TRBJ1-6, with a tentative D call TRBD1 (6 bases). Germline V lookup: CDR1 SEHNR, CDR2 FQNEAQ (reference sequence). Trimming removed 5 bases at V and 10 bases at J, with 15 bases between. The CDR3 totals 14 residues.

There are a few counts of this clonotype. The genes are TRBV4-3 and TRBJ1-1; D unresolved. V lost 5 bases and J lost 4, with 14 bases in between. The CDR3 sequence is 14 residues long. In germline, CDR1 is LGHNA, CDR2 YSLEER. CDR3 amino acids: CASSSRMGGTEAFF. The CDR3 DNA is TGCGCCAGCAGCTCTCGAATGGGAGGCACTGAAGCTTTCTTT.

The chain uses TRBV5-4 and TRBJ2-7; the match to TRBD1 covers 10 bases. CDR1 and CDR2 from the germline V gene are SGHNT and YYREEE (reference sequence). The CDR3 has 15 residues. J gave up 0 bases and V 1 base, and 1 base lay outside the gene matches. The CDR3 bases are TGTGCCAGCAGCTTGCGGGACAGGGGCTCCTACGAGCAGTACTTC. This gives the protein CASSLRDRGSYEQYF.

V is TRBV6-6 and J is TRBJ2-7; TRBD2 matches at 9 bases. This CDR3 comprises 15 residues. V gave up 0 bases and J gave up 3 bases; unmatched junction bases: 3. CDR1 MNHNY and CDR2 SVGAGI come from the germline V gene (reference sequence). The CDR3 is CASSYSTSGYYEQYF. CDR3 sequence (DNA): TGTGCCAGCAGTTACTCAACTAGCGGGTACTACGAGCAGTACTTC.

This clonotype was observed a few times. The chain carries TRBV2 and TRBJ2-1, with D hard to call. The germline gives CDR1 SNHLY, CDR2 FYNNEI. This CDR3 comprises 17 residues. Trimming took 1 base from V and 0 from J, leaving 13 bases between them. DNA for the CDR3: TGTGCCAGCAGTGAAGTTGATAGCACGAGCTCCTACAATGAGCAGTTCTTC. Its protein product is CASSEVDSTSSYNEQFF.

This clonotype has ten or more counts. The rearrangement joins TRBV19 to TRBJ2-7; 8 bases are shared with TRBD1. The CDR3 covers 14 residues. Trimming removed 10 bases from V and 7 bases from J; junction bases left unmatched: 15. CDR1 is LNHDA, CDR2 SQIVND, per germline (reference sequence). The CDR3, as DNA: TGTGCCACTATCGGACAGGGACCCCTGAGGGAGCAGTACTTC. It yields the protein CATIGQGPLREQYF.

V is TRBV6-2 or TRBV6-3 and J is TRBJ1-2, with D unclear. Germline V CDR1 and CDR2: MNHEY, SVGEGT. The germline V and J ends were trimmed by 6 bases and 7 bases, with 12 bases remaining between them. The CDR3 spans 12 residues. The CDR3 region is CASSQDGFGYTF. The CDR3 bases are TGTGCCAGCAGCCAGGACGGGTTTGGCTACACCTTC.

The chain combines TRBV20-1 with TRBJ2-4; 7 bases line up with TRBD2. V lost 0 bases and J lost 5; bases outside the gene matches: 4. CDR1 is DFQATT, CDR2 SNEGSKA, per germline (reference sequence). CDR3 length equals 14 residues. The DNA for the CDR3 is TGCAGTGCTAGAGATCTACTAGCGCAAAACATTCAGTACTTC. Translation gives CSARDLLAQNIQYF.

The chain uses TRBV29-1 and TRBJ2-5; no firm D call. Trimming pared 4 bases from V and 2 bases from J, leaving 11 bases between. Germline V CDR1 and CDR2: SQVTM, ANQGSEA. The CDR3 contains 13 residues. DNA for the CDR3: TGCAGCGTTGCGGGCCATTCGCAAGAGACCCAGTACTTC. It is translated as CSVAGHSQETQYF. Full variable domain (outside the CDR3, taken from reference TRBV29-1 and TRBJ2-5): SAVISQKPSRDICQRGTSLTIQCQVDSQVTMMFWYRQQPGQSLTLIATANQGSEATYESGFVIDKFPISRPNLTFSTLTVSNMSPEDSSIYLCSVAGHSQETQYFGPGTRLLVL.

Comment on this clonotype: With a much larger clone just one base away, this may be a read error. The chain uses TRBV18 and TRBJ2-5; D may be TRBD1 (6 bases). The CDR3 has 13 amino acids. Per germline, CDR1 KGHSH and CDR2 LQKENI. CDR3 bases: TGTGTCAGCTCACCAGGGGTAAAAGAGACCCAGTACTTC. Translation: CVSSPGVKETQYF.

In its sample, this clonotype was seen a few times. The chain carries TRBV20-1 and TRBJ1-3, with D possibly TRBD1 on 5 matching bases. The CDR3 contains 17 residues. With 0 bases removed from V and 0 bases from J, the gap between germline ends came to 15 bases. Germline lookup yields CDR1 DFQATT and CDR2 SNEGSKA (reference sequence). DNA of the CDR3: TGCAGTGCTAGAGATCTCGCAGGGCCCCTCTCTGGAAACACCATATATTTT. This translates into CSARDLAGPLSGNTIYF.